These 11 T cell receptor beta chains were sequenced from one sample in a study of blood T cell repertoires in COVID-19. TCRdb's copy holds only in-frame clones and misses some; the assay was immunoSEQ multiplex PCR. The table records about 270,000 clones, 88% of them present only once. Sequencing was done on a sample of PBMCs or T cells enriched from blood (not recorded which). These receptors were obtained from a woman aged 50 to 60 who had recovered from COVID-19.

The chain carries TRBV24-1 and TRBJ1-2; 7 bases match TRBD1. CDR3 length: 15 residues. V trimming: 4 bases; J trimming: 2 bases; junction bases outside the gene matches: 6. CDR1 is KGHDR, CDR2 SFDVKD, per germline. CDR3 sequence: CATSEKGARNYGYTF. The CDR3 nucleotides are TGTGCCACCAGTGAGAAGGGGGCGCGAAACTATGGCTACACCTTC.

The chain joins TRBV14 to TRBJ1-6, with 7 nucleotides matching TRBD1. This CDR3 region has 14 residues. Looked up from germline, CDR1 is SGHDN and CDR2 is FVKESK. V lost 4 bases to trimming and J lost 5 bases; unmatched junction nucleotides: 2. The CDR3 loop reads CASSRDSHNSPLHF. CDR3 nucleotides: TGTGCCAGCAGCCGGGACAGCCATAATTCACCCCTCCACTTT.

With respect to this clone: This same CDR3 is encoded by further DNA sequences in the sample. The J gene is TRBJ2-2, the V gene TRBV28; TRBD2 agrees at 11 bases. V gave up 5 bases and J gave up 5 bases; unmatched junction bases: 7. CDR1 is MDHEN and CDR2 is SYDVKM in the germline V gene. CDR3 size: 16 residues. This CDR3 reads CASSPRLAGRTGELFF. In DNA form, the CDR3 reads TGTGCCAGCAGTCCTCGACTAGCGGGGAGAACCGGGGAGCTGTTTTTT.

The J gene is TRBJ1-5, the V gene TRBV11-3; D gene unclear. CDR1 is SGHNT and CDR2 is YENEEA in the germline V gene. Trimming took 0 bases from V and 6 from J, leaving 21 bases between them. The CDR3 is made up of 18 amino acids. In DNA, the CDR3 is TGTGCCAGCAGCTTAGACTGTACCGGTGCCGGGGTTACTCAGCCCCAGCATTTT. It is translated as CASSLDCTGAGVTQPQHF.

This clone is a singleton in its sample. The CDR3 protein is CASRTGTSGISSYNEQFF. CDR3 bases: TGTGCCAGTAGAACCGGGACTAGCGGGATCAGCTCCTACAATGAGCAGTTCTTC. The chain couples TRBV19 to TRBJ2-1; the match to TRBD2 covers 13 bases. V dropped 6 bases and J dropped 0; count of bases not matched to a gene: 8. Germline lookup yields CDR1 LNHDA and CDR2 SQIVND (reference sequence). The CDR3 is 18 amino acids.

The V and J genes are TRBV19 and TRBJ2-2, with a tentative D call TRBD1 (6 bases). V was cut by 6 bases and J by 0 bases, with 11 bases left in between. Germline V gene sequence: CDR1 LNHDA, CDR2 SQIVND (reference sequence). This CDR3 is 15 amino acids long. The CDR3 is CASRITGSNTGELFF. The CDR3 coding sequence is TGTGCCAGTAGGATTACAGGGTCGAACACCGGGGAGCTGTTTTTT.

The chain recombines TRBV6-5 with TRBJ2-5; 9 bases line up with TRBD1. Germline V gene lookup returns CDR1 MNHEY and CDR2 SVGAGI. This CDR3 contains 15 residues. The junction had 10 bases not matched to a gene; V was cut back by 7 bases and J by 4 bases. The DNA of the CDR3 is TGTGCCAGCACTATAACCGGGACAGGGTCAGAGACCCAGTACTTC. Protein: CASTITGTGSETQYF.

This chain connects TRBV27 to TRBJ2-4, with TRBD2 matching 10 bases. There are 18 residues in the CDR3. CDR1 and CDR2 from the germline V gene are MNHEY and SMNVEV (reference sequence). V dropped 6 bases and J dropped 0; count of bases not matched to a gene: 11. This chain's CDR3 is CASSSDFPSGGAKNIQYF. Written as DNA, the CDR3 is TGTGCCAGCAGCTCAGACTTCCCTAGCGGGGGAGCCAAAAACATTCAGTACTTC.

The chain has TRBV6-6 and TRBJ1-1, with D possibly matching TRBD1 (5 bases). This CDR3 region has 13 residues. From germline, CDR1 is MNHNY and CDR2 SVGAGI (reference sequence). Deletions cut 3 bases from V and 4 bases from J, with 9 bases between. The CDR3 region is CASSYQGTTEAFF. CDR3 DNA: TGTGCCAGCAGTTATCAGGGAACCACTGAAGCTTTCTTT.

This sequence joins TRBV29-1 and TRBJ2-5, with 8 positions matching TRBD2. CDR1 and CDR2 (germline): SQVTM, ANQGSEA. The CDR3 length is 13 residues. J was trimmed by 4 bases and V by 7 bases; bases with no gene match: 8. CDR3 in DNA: TGCAGCGGACGTAGCGGGACGGGAGAGACCCAGTACTTC. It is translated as CSGRSGTGETQYF. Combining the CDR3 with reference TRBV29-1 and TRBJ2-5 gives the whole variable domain SAVISQKPSRDICQRGTSLTIQCQVDSQVTMMFWYRQQPGQSLTLIATANQGSEATYESGFVIDKFPISRPNLTFSTLTVSNMSPEDSSIYLCSGRSGTGETQYFGPGTRLLVL.

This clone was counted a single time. CDR3: CASRARRQGAGTEAFF. In DNA, the CDR3 is TGTGCCAGTAGGGCTCGACGACAGGGGGCCGGGACTGAAGCTTTCTTT. The chain employs TRBV19 and TRBJ1-1; 10 nucleotides agree with TRBD1. V dropped 6 bases and J dropped 5; count of bases not matched to a gene: 12. The CDR3 runs 16 residues. Germline V gene sequence: CDR1 LNHDA, CDR2 SQIVND (reference sequence).